This paragraph covers one T cell receptor (beta chain) sequence. Its specificity is unknown. The V and J ends lost 7 bases and 2 bases respectively, with 13 bases between them. There are 14 residues in the CDR3. CDR1 and CDR2 from the germline V gene are MNHEY and SMNVEV (reference sequence). This sample stems from a study of T-cell reconstitution after alpha-beta-depleted transplantation in children. Study-wide findings and caveats: Approximately two months post-transplant, alpha-beta T cells reportedly originated from several hundred expanded graft clones. Surviving recipient cells, namely T cells and thymic progenitors, were the source of high day-60 TCRbeta diversity in some patients.

The library targeted TCRbeta and was prepared with unique molecular identifiers. Using its own MiXCR run on the PCR reads, TCRdb lists one record per CDR3 protein. Seen here are fewer than 400,000 distinct CDR3 sequences, approximately 23% observed once, and the top ten hold approximately 11%. The V call is TRBV27, the J call TRBJ2-3, with a possible D match to TRBD2 (6 bases). The source was PBMCs, mostly from graft donor cells, collected 180 days after TCRalphabeta/CD19-depleted stem cell transplant. The clonotype was recovered from a male patient aged 10-17 years who had a stem cell transplant for acute lymphoblastic leukemia, so the T cells may come from the graft donor. CDR3 sequence (DNA): TGTGCCAGCATGGGGGGATACCTCACAGATACGCAGTATTTT. Translated, it gives CASMGGYLTDTQYF.